A selection of T cell receptor beta chains follows, all from one sample in a study of tumor-infiltrating lymphocytes in oesophageal squamous cell carcinoma. TCRdb reprocessed the PCR reads with MiXCR, giving one entry per CDR3 protein. The repertoire includes 15,000 to 20,000 distinct CDR3 sequences, approximately 46% of them detected once, and approximately 40% sits in the top ten. Sequenced material: blood. These TCRs come from a female donor with esophageal squamous cell carcinoma. CDR3s include the opening cysteine and the closing phenylalanine or tryptophan. D genes are given only for firm matches. Clone sizes are given selectively: once, few, many, or a class where the clone is expanded.

v_gene	abundance	j_gene	d_gene	CDR3nt	CDR3aa
TRBV15	few	TRBJ1-4	-	TGTGCCACCAGCGGGGTCGAAGTGGCTAATGAAAAACTGTTTTTT	CATSGVEVANEKLFF
TRBV28	-	TRBJ2-3	-	TGTGCCAGCAGTTTACAGCGTTACACAGATACGCAGTATTTT	CASSLQRYTDTQYF
TRBV7-3	-	TRBJ2-2	-	TGTGCCAGCAGTTTTAGTTGGGGGGAACTGTTTTTT	CASSFSWGELFF
TRBV11-3	-	TRBJ2-1	TRBD2	TGTGCCAGCAGCTTAAAGCTAGCGGGAGGTGAGCAGTTCTTC	CASSLKLAGGEQFF
TRBV10-2	many	TRBJ1-1	-	TGCGCCAGCAGTGTCGAAGGGCAGACGAACACTGAAGCTTTCTTT	CASSVEGQTNTEAFF
TRBV24-1	-	TRBJ2-3	-	TGTGCCACCAGTGATACCGACACAGATACGCAGTATTTT	CATSDTDTDTQYF
TRBV7-2	-	TRBJ2-7	TRBD1	TGTGCCAGCAGCTTAAACAGGGGCCCCTACGAGCAGTACTTC	CASSLNRGPYEQYF
TRBV12-3/TRBV12-4	many	TRBJ2-7	-	TGTGCCAGCAGTTTCGGCAGCTCCTACAATGAGCAGTACTTC	CASSFGSSYNEQYF
TRBV7-6	-	TRBJ2-7	-	TGTGCCAGCAGCCTCAGGGGTAACCTGGGGGAGCAGTACTTC	CASSLRGNLGEQYF
TRBV12-3/TRBV12-4	-	TRBJ2-7	-	TGTGCCAGCAGTAACCTCCGGGACGGGACCTACGAGCAGTACTTC	CASSNLRDGTYEQYF
TRBV7-8	-	TRBJ2-2	-	TGTGCCAGCAGCTTGTCCGGACAGAGTACGAACACCGGGGAGCTGTTTTTT	CASSLSGQSTNTGELFF
TRBV28	many	TRBJ1-2	-	TGTGCCAGCAGCCTGGAGACCGACCCAAACTATGGCTACACCTTC	CASSLETDPNYGYTF
TRBV9	few	TRBJ1-4	-	TGTGCCAGCAGCGCCGAAGGGACACCGGAAAAACTGTTTTTT	CASSAEGTPEKLFF
TRBV5-1	many	TRBJ2-5	-	TGCGCCAGCAGCCCTGGAGGAGGATTCCAAGAGACCCAGTACTTC	CASSPGGGFQETQYF
TRBV7-2	-	TRBJ2-1	TRBD1	TGTGCCAGCAGCGGCGCCGGGACAGTAGGCAATGAGCAGTTCTTC	CASSGAGTVGNEQFF
TRBV6-7	many	TRBJ1-6	TRBD1	TGTGCCAGCATCTGGACAGGGTCTAATTCACCCCTCCACTTT	CASIWTGSNSPLHF
TRBV7-2	-	TRBJ2-1	TRBD2	TGTGCCAGCAGCTCCTTGGAGGGACTAGCGGTCTACAATGAGCAGTTCTTC	CASSSLEGLAVYNEQFF
TRBV5-5	many	TRBJ1-5	TRBD1	TGTGCCAGCAGGGGACAGGGAGGCAATCAGCCCCAGCATTTT	CASRGQGGNQPQHF
TRBV27	-	TRBJ2-7	-	TGTGCCAGCAGTCCCTGGGCCAAACCCTACGAGCAGTACTTC	CASSPWAKPYEQYF
TRBV7-6	few	TRBJ2-5	-	TGTGCCAGCAGCTCACCGAGGGGGGGGGGGAAGACCCAGTACTTC	CASSSPRGGGKTQYF
TRBV7-2	medium-sized	TRBJ2-3	TRBD2	TGTGCCAGCAGCTTAGTAGGGGGACTAGCGTCCACAGATACGCAGTATTTT	CASSLVGGLASTDTQYF
TRBV6-1	-	TRBJ2-6	-	TGTGCCAGCAGTGAACTAGCTGGGGCCAACGTCCTGACTTTC	CASSELAGANVLTF